The 23 T cell receptor beta chains reported below all come from one sample, sequenced in a study of OX40 agonist ivuxolimab in advanced cancers. Using immunoSEQ multiplex PCR, the repertoire was profiled, and TCRdb retains in-frame clones only, with some absent. The sample holds more than 85,000 clones; around nine tenths are singletons and the top ten take approximately 0.5%. The sample consisted of CD4+ or CD8+ T cells sorted from blood, taken in a trial of the OX40 agonist ivuxolimab. These receptors were obtained from an adult with an advanced solid tumor such as melanoma, head and neck, liver or kidney cancer.

V gene TRBV5-6 combines with J gene TRBJ2-3; D is perhaps TRBD2 (5 bases). Germline CDR1 is SGHDT and CDR2 is YYEEEE. This CDR3 contains 14 residues. V gave up 5 bases and J gave up 0 bases, with 10 bases separating them. The CDR3 DNA follows: TGTGCCAGCAGTGGAGGACTGAGCACAGATACGCAGTATTTT. Residues: CASSGGLSTDTQYF.

This rearrangement joins TRBV2 to TRBJ1-4, with D unclear. Trimming stripped 5 bases from V and 7 bases from J, with 8 bases between. Germline assignment: CDR1 SNHLY and CDR2 FYNNEI. The CDR3 covers 12 residues. In DNA, the CDR3 is TGTGCCAGCAGTAAAATGGGTGAAAAACTGTTTTTT. Translated: CASSKMGEKLFF. Full variable domain (remainder filled in from reference TRBV2 and TRBJ1-4): EPEVTQTPSHQVTQMGQEVILRCVPISNHLYFYWYRQILGQKVEFLVSFYNNEISEKSEIFDDQFSVERPDGSNFTLKIRSTKLEDSAMYFCASSKMGEKLFFGSGTQLSVL.

Only a few counts were recorded for this clone. This chain connects TRBV14 to TRBJ1-6; D remains ambiguous. CDR3 length: 13 amino acids. The germline V gene has CDR1 SGHDN and CDR2 FVKESK. The ends were cut back, 3 bases at V and 7 bases at J, with 7 bases in the middle. CDR3 in amino acids: CASSQGTNSPLHF. CDR3 in DNA: TGTGCCAGCAGCCAGGGAACGAATTCACCCCTCCACTTT.

V and J are TRBV5-1 and TRBJ1-4; D is unclear. CDR1 and CDR2 (germline): SGHRS, YFSETQ. V was cut by 2 bases and J by 0 bases, with 5 bases left in between. CDR3 size: 14 residues. The CDR3 region is CASSLTATNEKLFF. For the CDR3, the DNA is TGCGCCAGCAGCTTAACCGCAACTAATGAAAAACTGTTTTTT.

The chain is built from TRBV10-3 and TRBJ2-5; D is possibly TRBD2 (5 bases). The V and J ends lost 4 bases and 3 bases respectively, with 15 bases between them. CDR3 length equals 15 residues. From germline, CDR1 is ENHRY and CDR2 SYGVKD. CDR3 region: CAISAGFEEEETQYF. For the CDR3, the DNA is TGTGCCATCAGTGCGGGGTTTGAAGAGGAAGAGACCCAGTACTTC.

This chain uses TRBV2 with TRBJ1-4, with D possibly being TRBD1 (6 bases). Germline CDR1 reads SNHLY; CDR2 reads FYNNEI. V lost 4 bases, J lost 8 bases, and 11 bases lay in between. The CDR3 totals 13 residues. CDR3 in DNA: TGTGCCAGCAGTGTACGCACAGGGGAAAAACTGTTTTTT. The encoded protein is CASSVRTGEKLFF.

The chain recombines TRBV5-1 with TRBJ1-5, with D maybe TRBD1 (5 bases). The CDR3 has 14 residues. Trimming took 4 bases from V and 7 from J, leaving 15 bases between them. Germline CDR1 reads SGHRS; CDR2 reads YFSETQ. The CDR3 DNA follows: TGCGCCAGCAGCGGGGGTGTCGTAGGACAGCCCCAGCATTTT. This gives the protein CASSGGVVGQPQHF.

The V gene is TRBV7-3, the J gene TRBJ1-1, with 10 bases that match TRBD1. Per germline, CDR1 SGHTA and CDR2 FQGTGA. The V segment lost 2 bases and the J segment 4 bases; nucleotides outside the gene matches: 4. CDR3 size: 15 residues. CDR3 protein: CASSLDRGLGTEAFF. In DNA form, the CDR3 reads TGTGCCAGCAGCTTAGACAGGGGGCTTGGCACTGAAGCTTTCTTT.

The chain uses TRBV5-1 and TRBJ2-5; a weak D match, TRBD2 (6 bases). The J call may be incorrect, as the DNA end agrees better with TRBJ2-7. From germline, CDR1 is SGHRS and CDR2 YFSETQ. The CDR3 has 13 amino acids. The CDR3 nucleotides read TGCGCCAGCAGCTTGGGGCAGGAGGGCGAGCAGTACTTC. This encodes CASSLGQEGEQYF.

The J gene is TRBJ1-1, the V gene TRBV27; TRBD1 agrees at 9 bases. The CDR3 totals 14 residues. V was clipped by 7 bases and J by 4 bases; unmatched bases: 7. The germline CDR1 and CDR2 sequences are MNHEY and SMNVEV (reference sequence). CDR3 sequence: CASTKTGGGTEAFF. The CDR3, as DNA: TGTGCCAGCACTAAGACAGGGGGAGGCACTGAAGCTTTCTTT.

V is TRBV28 and J is TRBJ1-3, with D uncertain. This CDR3 has 16 amino acids. The germline V and J ends were trimmed by 1 base and 2 bases, with 12 bases remaining between them. Germline loops: CDR1 MDHEN, CDR2 SYDVKM. CDR3 region: CASSLLLGGAGNTIYF. Here the CDR3 DNA reads TGTGCCAGCAGTTTATTACTGGGAGGCGCTGGAAACACCATATATTTT.

The V and J genes are TRBV18 and TRBJ2-7; 8 bases agree with TRBD1. Germline V gene data show CDR1 as KGHSH and CDR2 as LQKENI. This CDR3 contains 15 residues. After removal of 3 bases from V and 1 base from J, the junction contained 5 bases not matched to a gene. This chain's CDR3 is CASSPEQGGSYEQYF. CDR3 nucleotide sequence: TGTGCCAGCTCACCCGAACAGGGGGGATCCTACGAGCAGTACTTC.

The rearrangement links TRBV6-1 to TRBJ1-5; D perhaps matches TRBD1 (6 bases). This CDR3 comprises 15 residues. Germline lookup yields CDR1 MNHNS and CDR2 SASEGT. V gave up 8 bases and J gave up 0 bases, with 14 bases separating them. The DNA for the CDR3 is TGTGCCAGCGGTAGGACAGAGTATAGCAATCAGCCCCAGCATTTT. This codes for CASGRTEYSNQPQHF.

The chain recombines TRBV9 with TRBJ2-3; tentative D call: TRBD2 (6 bases). CDR1 and CDR2 from the germline V gene are SGDLS and YYNGEE. There are 16 residues in the CDR3. The germline V and J ends were trimmed by 1 base and 2 bases, with 14 bases remaining between them. This CDR3 reads CASSVIAGLPTDTQYF. The CDR3 nucleotides are TGTGCCAGCAGCGTAATCGCGGGGCTTCCCACAGATACGCAGTATTTT. The complete variable domain, with remaining parts taken from reference TRBV9 and TRBJ2-3, reads DSGVTQTPKHLITATGQRVTLRCSPRSGDLSVYWYQQSLDQGLQFLIQYYNGEERAKGNILERFSAQQFPDLHSELNLSSLELGDSALYFCASSVIAGLPTDTQYFGPGTRLTVL.

The chain couples TRBV11-3 to TRBJ2-3; D is unclear. This CDR3 comprises 13 residues. V lost 5 bases to trimming and J lost 0 bases, with 6 bases between them. In germline, CDR1 is SGHNT, CDR2 YENEEA. CDR3 sequence: CASSVRSTDTQYF. In DNA form, the CDR3 reads TGTGCCAGCAGCGTACGAAGCACAGATACGCAGTATTTT.

This clone was seen once. The V gene is TRBV11-2, the J gene TRBJ2-1; TRBD2 aligns across 8 bases. The CDR3 totals 17 residues. In germline, CDR1 is SGHAT, CDR2 FQNNGV. The V and J ends lost 5 bases and 5 bases, in that order; junction bases with no gene match: 14. The CDR3 DNA reads as TGTGCCAGCAGCCACCGGGGGGGCCAAAATTGGGACAATGAGCAGTTCTTC. It yields the protein CASSHRGGQNWDNEQFF.

The J gene is TRBJ1-5, the V gene TRBV19; 9 bases map to TRBD1. The CDR3 sequence is 15 residues long. Germline CDR1 is LNHDA and CDR2 is SQIVND (reference sequence). V shed 5 bases and J 9 bases; nucleotides not matched to a gene: 11. Here the CDR3 reads CASSAGTGRLGPQHF. The CDR3 nucleotides are TGTGCCAGTAGTGCTGGGACAGGGCGTCTGGGGCCCCAGCATTTT.

This chain links TRBV27 with TRBJ1-2; D ambiguous. This CDR3 is 13 amino acids long. Trimming cost V 0 bases and J 7 bases, with 9 bases left between them. CDR1 MNHEY and CDR2 SMNVEV come from the germline V gene (reference sequence). The CDR3 nucleotides are TGTGCCAGCAGTTTATCCGGTTTGGGTGGCTACACCTTC. Residues: CASSLSGLGGYTF.

This rearrangement joins TRBV18 to TRBJ1-4, with TRBD1 matching 10 bases. V dropped 5 bases and J dropped 5; count of bases not matched to a gene: 5. The CDR3 loop spans 15 amino acids. The germline V gene has CDR1 KGHSH and CDR2 LQKENI. The CDR3 spells CASSNPGQGNEKLFF. The CDR3 nucleotides read TGTGCCAGCTCAAATCCGGGACAGGGGAATGAAAAACTGTTTTTT. The full variable domain, its missing parts supplied by reference TRBV18 and TRBJ1-4, is NAGVMQNPRHLVRRRGQEARLRCSPMKGHSHVYWYRQLPEEGLKFMVYLQKENIIDESGMPKERFSAEFPKEGPSILRIQQVVRGDSAAYFCASSNPGQGNEKLFFGSGTQLSVL.

The chain joins TRBV18 to TRBJ1-1; TRBD1 matches at 7 bases. The CDR3 is 14 amino acids. CDR1 is KGHSH and CDR2 is LQKENI in the germline V gene. The ends lost 6 bases at V and 11 bases at J; junction bases unmatched: 15. CDR3: CASSPNRQGGSAFF. The CDR3 DNA reads TGTGCCAGCTCGCCAAACCGACAGGGAGGGAGTGCTTTCTTT.

This clone was recorded a few times. V and J are TRBV6-5 and TRBJ1-1; no definite D call. CDR1 and CDR2 (germline): MNHEY, SVGAGI. Trimming cost V 6 bases and J 1 base, with 9 bases left between them. CDR3 length: 13 residues. CDR3 DNA sequence: TGTGCCAGCAGGTGGCAGGAGAACACTGAAGCTTTCTTT. It translates to CASRWQENTEAFF.

The chain carries TRBV7-3 and TRBJ2-3, with TRBD2 identical over 10 bases. V was pared by 2 bases and J by 0 bases, with 8 bases of the junction left unmatched. The CDR3 loop spans 18 amino acids. Per germline, CDR1 SGHTA and CDR2 FQGTGA. The CDR3 loop is CASSLWPSGGSSTDTQYF. CDR3 coding DNA: TGTGCCAGCAGCTTATGGCCTAGCGGGGGTTCTAGCACAGATACGCAGTATTTT.

This clone was observed a single time. The chain combines TRBV5-1 with TRBJ1-2; no firm D call. Germline-derived CDR1 and CDR2 are SGHRS and YFSETQ. V lost 4 bases to trimming and J lost 8 bases, with 21 bases between them. This CDR3 is 15 amino acids long. As DNA, the CDR3 is TGCGCCAGCAGCGCCGGATCGGGGAACGTAGGGGGCTACACCTTC. This codes for CASSAGSGNVGGYTF.